The clone carrying this TCR beta chain was counted a single time. The data stem from a study of T cells in Graves' hyperthyroidism and ophthalmopathy. Turning to the study itself: Peripheral blood draws took place at initial diagnosis, ahead of any treatment.

Amplified regions were TCR beta CDR3 sequences from RNA transcripts. An initial round of RT-PCR targeting the TCR CDR3 relied on the HTBI primer set. TCRdb independently ran MiXCR on the multiplex PCR reads; one entry per CDR3 protein. The sample has 140,000 or so distinct CDR3 sequences; roughly a fifth are singletons. Used for diagnoses were clinical symptoms, serum thyroxine and TRAb, thyroid ultrasound and orbital computed tomography. CDR1 and CDR2 from the germline V gene are SGHAT and FQNNGV. This CDR3 spans 14 amino acids. The V end was cut by 6 bases, the J end by 4 bases, with 15 bases between.

Material for sequencing was blood. The sequence came from a woman between 45 and 60 years old with Graves' hyperthyroidism that later progressed to Graves' ophthalmopathy. V gene TRBV11-2 combines with J gene TRBJ2-5, with a tentative D call TRBD2 (6 bases). Here the CDR3 reads CASRLRDWRETQYF. Here the CDR3 DNA reads TGTGCCAGCAGACTGAGGGACTGGAGAGAGACCCAGTACTTC.